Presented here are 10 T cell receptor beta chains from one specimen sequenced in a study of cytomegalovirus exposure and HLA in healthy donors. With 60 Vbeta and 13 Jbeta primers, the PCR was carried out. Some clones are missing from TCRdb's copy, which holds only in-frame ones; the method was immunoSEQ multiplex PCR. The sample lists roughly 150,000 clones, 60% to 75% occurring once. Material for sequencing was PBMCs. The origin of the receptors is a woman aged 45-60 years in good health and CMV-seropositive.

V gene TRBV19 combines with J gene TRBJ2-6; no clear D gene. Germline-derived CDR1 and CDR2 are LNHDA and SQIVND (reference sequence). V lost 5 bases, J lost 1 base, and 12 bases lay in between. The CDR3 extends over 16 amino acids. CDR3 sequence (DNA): TGTGCCAGTAGTCGAGCTCCCGAGTCTGGGGCCAACGTCCTGACTTTC. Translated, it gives CASSRAPESGANVLTF.

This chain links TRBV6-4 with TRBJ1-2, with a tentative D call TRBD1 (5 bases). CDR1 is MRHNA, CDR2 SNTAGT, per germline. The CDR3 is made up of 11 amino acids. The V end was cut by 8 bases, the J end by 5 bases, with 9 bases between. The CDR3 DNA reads TGTGCCAGCCATTCAGGGTATGGCTACACCTTC. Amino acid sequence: CASHSGYGYTF.

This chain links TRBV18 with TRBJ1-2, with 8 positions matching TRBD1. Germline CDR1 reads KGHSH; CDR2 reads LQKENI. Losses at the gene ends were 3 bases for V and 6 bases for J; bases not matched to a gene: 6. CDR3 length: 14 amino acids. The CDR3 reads CASSPTTGDDGYTF. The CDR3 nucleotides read TGTGCCAGCTCACCCACGACAGGGGACGATGGCTACACCTTC.

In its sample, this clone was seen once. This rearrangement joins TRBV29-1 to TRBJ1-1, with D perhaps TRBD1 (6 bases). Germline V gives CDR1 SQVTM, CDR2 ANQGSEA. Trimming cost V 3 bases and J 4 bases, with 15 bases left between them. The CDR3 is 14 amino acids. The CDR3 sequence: CSVERGALGTEAFF. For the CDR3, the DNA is TGCAGCGTTGAGCGGGGGGCGCTTGGCACTGAAGCTTTCTTT.

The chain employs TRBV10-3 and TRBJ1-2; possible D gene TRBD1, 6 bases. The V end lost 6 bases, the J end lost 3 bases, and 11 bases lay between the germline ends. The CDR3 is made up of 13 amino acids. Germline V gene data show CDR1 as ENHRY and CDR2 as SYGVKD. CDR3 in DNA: TGTGCCATCAGGGACAGCGCACACTATGGCTACACCTTC. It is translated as CAIRDSAHYGYTF.

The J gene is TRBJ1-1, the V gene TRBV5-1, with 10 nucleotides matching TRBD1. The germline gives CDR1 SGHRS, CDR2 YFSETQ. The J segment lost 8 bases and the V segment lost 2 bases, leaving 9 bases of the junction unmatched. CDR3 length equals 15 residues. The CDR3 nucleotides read TGCGCCAGCAGCTTAGGGGGGACAGGGGATAGGGAAGCTTTCTTT. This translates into CASSLGGTGDREAFF.

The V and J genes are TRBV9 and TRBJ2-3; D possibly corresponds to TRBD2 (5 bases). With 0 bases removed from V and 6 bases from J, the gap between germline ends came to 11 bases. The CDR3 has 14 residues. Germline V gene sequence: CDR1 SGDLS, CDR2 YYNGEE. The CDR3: CASSVARGIDTQYF. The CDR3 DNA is TGTGCCAGCAGCGTAGCAAGAGGGATCGATACGCAGTATTTT.

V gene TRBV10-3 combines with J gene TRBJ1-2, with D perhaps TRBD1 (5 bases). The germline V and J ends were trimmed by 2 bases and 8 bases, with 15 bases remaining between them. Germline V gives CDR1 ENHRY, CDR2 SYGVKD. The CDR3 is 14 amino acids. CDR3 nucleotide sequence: TGTGCCATCAGTGAGGTTCCCGGGGGTACGGGCTACACCTTC. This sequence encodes CAISEVPGGTGYTF.

For the CDR3, the DNA is TGTGCCAGCAGCAGAGTTAGCATACTCGGTGAAGCTTTCTTT. It codes for CASSRVSILGEAFF. The chain combines TRBV21-1 with TRBJ1-1. TRBV21-1 corresponds to a pseudogene. The CDR3 length is 14 residues.

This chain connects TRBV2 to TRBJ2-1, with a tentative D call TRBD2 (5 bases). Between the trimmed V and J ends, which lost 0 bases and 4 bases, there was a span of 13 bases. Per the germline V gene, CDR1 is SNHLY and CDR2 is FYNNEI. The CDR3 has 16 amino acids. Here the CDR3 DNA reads TGTGCCAGCAGTGAAGCCAGGAGAGGGCCTTACAATGAGCAGTTCTTC. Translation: CASSEARRGPYNEQFF.